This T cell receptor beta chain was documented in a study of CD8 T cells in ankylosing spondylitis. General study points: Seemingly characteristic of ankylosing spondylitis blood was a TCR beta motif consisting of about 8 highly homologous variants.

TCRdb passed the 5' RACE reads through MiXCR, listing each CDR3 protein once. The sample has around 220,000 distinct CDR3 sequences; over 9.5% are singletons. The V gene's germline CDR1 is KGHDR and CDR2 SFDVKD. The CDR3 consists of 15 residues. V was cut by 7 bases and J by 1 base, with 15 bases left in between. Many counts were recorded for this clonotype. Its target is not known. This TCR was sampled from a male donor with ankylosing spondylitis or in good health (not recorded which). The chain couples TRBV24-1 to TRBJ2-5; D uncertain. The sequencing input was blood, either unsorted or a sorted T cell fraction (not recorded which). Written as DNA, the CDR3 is TGTGCCACCAGCAACTCGAGAGGTACCCAAGAGACCCAGTACTTC. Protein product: CATSNSRGTQETQYF.